This passage covers 11 T cell receptor beta chains from one sample sequenced in a study of vaccination effects on CD4 cells after COVID-19. What these receptors recognize is not known. At the end of around eleven days of culture, CD4+ T cells were isolated. Participants completed two doses of the BNT162b2 or mRNA-1273 vaccine. This table comes from immunoSEQ multiplex PCR, and its TCRdb copy is limited to in-frame clones, with some not included. The data show roughly 40,000 clones, more than 65% seen once. The sequenced sample was CD4+ T cells from PBMCs cultured without peptide, obtained after COVID-19 vaccination. These receptors all stem from a human donor who received a COVID-19 vaccine.

This chain uses TRBV29-1 with TRBJ2-5; D tentatively reads TRBD1 or TRBD2 (5 bases each). Trimming stripped 7 bases from V and 4 bases from J, with 28 bases between. CDR3 length equals 17 residues. CDR1 is SQVTM, CDR2 ANQGSEA, per germline. CDR3: CSGAIITGTQLRETQYF. CDR3 in DNA: TGCAGCGGTGCAATTATTACCGGGACCCAGCTTCGAGAGACCCAGTACTTC.

J is TRBJ2-7 and V is TRBV6-5; D possibly corresponds to TRBD2 (5 bases). With 7 bases removed from V and 2 bases from J, the gap between germline ends came to 15 bases. The CDR3 sequence is 14 residues long. Germline assignment: CDR1 MNHEY and CDR2 SVGAGI. The CDR3: CASKVGRGPYEQYF. The CDR3 DNA is TGTGCCAGCAAGGTGGGGAGAGGGCCCTACGAGCAGTACTTC.

V and J are TRBV9 and TRBJ1-1; 9 nucleotides line up with TRBD1. CDR3 length: 16 amino acids. Trimming cost V 0 bases and J 6 bases; bases outside gene matches: 9. The germline CDR1 and CDR2 sequences are SGDLS and YYNGEE. CDR3 protein: CASSVGGTGNWAEAFF. CDR3 sequence (DNA): TGTGCCAGCAGCGTAGGTGGGACAGGGAATTGGGCTGAAGCTTTCTTT. The whole variable domain, filled in from reference TRBV9 and TRBJ1-1, reads DSGVTQTPKHLITATGQRVTLRCSPRSGDLSVYWYQQSLDQGLQFLIQYYNGEERAKGNILERFSAQQFPDLHSELNLSSLELGDSALYFCASSVGGTGNWAEAFFGQGTRLTVV.

This clone was seen more than once but under ten times. This chain links TRBV5-1 with TRBJ1-6; a possible D gene is TRBD1 (6 bases). V was shortened by 2 bases and J by 8 bases, with 11 bases between the two germline ends. Germline loops: CDR1 SGHRS, CDR2 YFSETQ. This CDR3 has 14 amino acids. The CDR3 reads CASSFTGKDSPLHF. The CDR3 coding sequence is TGCGCCAGCAGCTTTACAGGGAAGGATTCACCCCTCCACTTT.

The chain carries TRBV7-2 and TRBJ2-7, with TRBD2 matching 7 bases. Trimming at V came to 1 base and at J to 0 bases, leaving 12 bases not matched to a gene. Germline V gene lookup returns CDR1 SGHTA and CDR2 FQGNSA. This CDR3 comprises 18 residues. CDR3 in amino acids: CASSLDPRVTSSSYEQYF. As DNA, the CDR3 is TGTGCCAGCAGCTTAGATCCACGGGTGACTAGCAGCTCCTACGAGCAGTACTTC.

The chain combines TRBV6-1 with TRBJ1-5; the D is unclear. The CDR3 runs to 17 residues. Trimming took 0 bases from V and 3 from J, leaving 15 bases between them. The germline V gene encodes CDR1 MNHNS and CDR2 SASEGT. CDR3 in DNA: TGTGCCAGCAGTGAAGCTCGGGTTGGGAGGGCCAATCAGCCCCAGCATTTT. Its translation: CASSEARVGRANQPQHF.

This rearrangement joins TRBV5-1 to TRBJ1-2; 9 nucleotides agree with TRBD1. V shed 0 bases and J 8 bases; nucleotides not matched to a gene: 5. CDR1 and CDR2 from the germline V gene are SGHRS and YFSETQ. The CDR3 covers 14 residues. CDR3 nucleotide sequence: TGCGCCAGCAGCTTGGTGGGACAGGGCTGGGGCTACACCTTC. This translates into CASSLVGQGWGYTF.

V usage is TRBV9 and J usage is TRBJ2-7; D perhaps matches TRBD2 (6 bases). Per germline, CDR1 SGDLS and CDR2 YYNGEE. The CDR3 is 16 residues long. The germline V and J ends were trimmed by 3 bases and 2 bases, with 18 bases remaining between them. The CDR3 region has the DNA TGTGCCAGCAGCGCCGGCGGGACTGATAAACCCTACGAGCAGTACTTC. This translates into CASSAGGTDKPYEQYF.

The genes are TRBV5-1 and TRBJ1-4; D is possibly TRBD1 (6 bases). The germline V gene has CDR1 SGHRS and CDR2 YFSETQ. The CDR3 loop spans 15 amino acids. Trimming cost V 1 base and J 5 bases, with 12 bases left between them. Here the CDR3 DNA reads TGCGCCAGCAGCTTGCAGGACAGAACCAATGAAAAACTGTTTTTT. Translated, it gives CASSLQDRTNEKLFF.

This clone showed up just a few times. This chain connects TRBV28 to TRBJ2-7; no definite D call. The CDR3 extends over 14 amino acids. From germline, CDR1 is MDHEN and CDR2 SYDVKM. V was cut by 6 bases and J by 6 bases, with 18 bases left in between. Here the CDR3 reads CASRQGPSQSEQYF. The CDR3 DNA is TGTGCCAGCAGGCAAGGTCCCTCCCAGAGCGAGCAGTACTTC.

This clone appeared a single time. The chain links TRBV12-3 or TRBV12-4 to TRBJ1-3; no definite D call. This CDR3 comprises 12 residues. Trimming removed 2 bases from V and 4 bases from J, with 3 bases in between. The CDR3, as DNA: TGTGCCAGCAGTTTACAGGGAAACACCATATATTTT. Translating it yields CASSLQGNTIYF.